The following is a T cell receptor beta chain sequence with its context. Within the sample, other DNA sequences also encode this same CDR3. Germline lookup yields CDR1 SGHVS and CDR2 FNYEAQ. Trimming cost V 1 base and J 0 bases, with 7 bases left between them. The CDR3 length is 15 residues. The data belong to a study of shared clonotypes between healthy human individuals. Over several immunoSEQ plates, each subset's genomic DNA was distributed in even portions. Data came from immunoSEQ multiplex PCR; TCRdb stores just in-frame clones and leaves some out. This sample carries about 2 million clones, over 85% of them seen once, and the ten largest clones take 0.9% to 1.5%. Naive-designated CD8 cells lacked CD45RO, were positively enriched for CCR7, and omitted terminally differentiated effector memory CD45RA+ cells.

The V call is TRBV7-6, the J call TRBJ2-1; D gene unclear. This sequence originates from a man aged 18 to 29 in good health. Sequencing used naive CD8+ T cells sorted from blood. This CDR3 is CASSLDPASYNEQFF. The CDR3 DNA reads TGTGCCAGCAGCTTAGACCCTGCCTCCTACAATGAGCAGTTCTTC.